The clone carrying this TCR beta chain has more than one count but fewer than ten. V lost 6 bases to trimming and J lost 2 bases; unmatched junction nucleotides: 4. Germline loops: CDR1 MNHEY, CDR2 SMNVEV (reference sequence). The CDR3 length is 14 residues. Preparation of the TCRbeta library involved a method that used unique molecular identifiers. TCRdb passed the PCR reads through MiXCR, listing each CDR3 protein once. The sample lists some 220,000 distinct CDR3 sequences; around 10% were seen once. The data belong to a study of T-cell reconstitution after alpha-beta-depleted transplantation in children.

The chain uses TRBV27 and TRBJ2-1, with 7 bases fitting TRBD1. The sample in question was PBMCs from the stem cell graft donor, obtained from the stem cell graft. The receptor comes from a human donor who donated a stem cell graft to a child with acute lymphoblastic leukemia. The CDR3 DNA reads as TGTGCCAGCAGCTGGGACAGCCCCTACAATGAGCAGTTCTTC. This sequence encodes CASSWDSPYNEQFF.